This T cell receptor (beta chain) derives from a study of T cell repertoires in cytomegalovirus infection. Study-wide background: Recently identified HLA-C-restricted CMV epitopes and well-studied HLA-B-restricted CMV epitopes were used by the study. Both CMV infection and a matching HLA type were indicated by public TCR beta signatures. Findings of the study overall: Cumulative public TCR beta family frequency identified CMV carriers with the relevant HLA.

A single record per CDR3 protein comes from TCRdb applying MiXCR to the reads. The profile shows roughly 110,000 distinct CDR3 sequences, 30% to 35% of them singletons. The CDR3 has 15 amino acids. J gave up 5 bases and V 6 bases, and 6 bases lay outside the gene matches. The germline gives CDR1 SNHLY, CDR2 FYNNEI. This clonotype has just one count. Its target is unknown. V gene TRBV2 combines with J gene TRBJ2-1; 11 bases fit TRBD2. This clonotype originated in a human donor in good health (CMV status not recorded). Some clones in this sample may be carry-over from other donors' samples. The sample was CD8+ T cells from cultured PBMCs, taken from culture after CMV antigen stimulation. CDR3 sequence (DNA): TGTGCCAGCAGACTCCTAGCGGGGGGAAACAATGAGCAGTTCTTC. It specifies CASRLLAGGNNEQFF.